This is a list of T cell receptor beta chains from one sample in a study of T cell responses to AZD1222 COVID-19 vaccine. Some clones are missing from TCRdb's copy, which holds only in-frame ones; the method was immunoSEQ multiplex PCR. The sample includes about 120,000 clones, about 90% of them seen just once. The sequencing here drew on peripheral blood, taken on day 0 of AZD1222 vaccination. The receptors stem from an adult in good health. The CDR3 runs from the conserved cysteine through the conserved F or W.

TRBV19,CASSRETGYGYTF
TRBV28,CASRLSYSNQPQHF
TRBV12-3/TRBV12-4,CASTSGQVAGYTF
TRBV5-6,CASSLGPGQRNGYNEQFF
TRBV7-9,CASSENTGELFF
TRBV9,CASSVGVWERDTEAFF
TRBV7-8,CASSLAGTNQPQHF
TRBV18,CASSPPRGGGRMNTEAFF
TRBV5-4,CASSLGDSMYEQYF
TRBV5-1,CASSLVTGPSSGANVLTF
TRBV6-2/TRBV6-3,CASSRGQQEQYF